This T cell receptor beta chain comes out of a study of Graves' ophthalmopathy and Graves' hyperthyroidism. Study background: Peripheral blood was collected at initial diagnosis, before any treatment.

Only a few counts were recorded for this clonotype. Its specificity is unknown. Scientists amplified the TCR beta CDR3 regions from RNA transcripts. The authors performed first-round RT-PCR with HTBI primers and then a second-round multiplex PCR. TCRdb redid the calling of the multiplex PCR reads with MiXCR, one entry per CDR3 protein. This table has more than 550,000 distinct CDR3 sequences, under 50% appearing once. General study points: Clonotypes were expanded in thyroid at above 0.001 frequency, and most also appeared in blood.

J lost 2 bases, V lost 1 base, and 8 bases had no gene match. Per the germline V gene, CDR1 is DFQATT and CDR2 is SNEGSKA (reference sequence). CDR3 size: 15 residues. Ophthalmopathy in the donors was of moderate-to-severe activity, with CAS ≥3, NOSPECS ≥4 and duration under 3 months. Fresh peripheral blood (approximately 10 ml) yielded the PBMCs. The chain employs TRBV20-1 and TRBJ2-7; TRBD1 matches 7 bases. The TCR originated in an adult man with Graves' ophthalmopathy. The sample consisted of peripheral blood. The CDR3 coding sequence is TGCAGTGCTAGAGTGTATCAACAGGGGACCTACGAGCAGTACTTC. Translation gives CSARVYQQGTYEQYF.